This section outlines one T cell receptor (beta chain) sequence together with its context. Its antigen is currently unknown. Aged 18 to 65, the patients with hyperthyroidism had under 2 months' duration and were newly diagnosed. Researchers turned away patients with other autoimmune diseases, uncontrolled infections, pregnancy or lactation. Germline V gene lookup returns CDR1 ENHRY and CDR2 SYGVKD. The CDR3 sequence is 11 residues long. The sample belongs to a study of Graves' ophthalmopathy and Graves' hyperthyroidism. Findings and caveats of the study: The model predicted ophthalmopathy progression with over 60% sensitivity and around 72% specificity. Blood also held most thyroid clonotypes expanded above 0.001 frequency.

RNA served as the template for amplifying TCR beta CDR3 regions. Second-round multiplex PCR came after a first-round RT-PCR that employed HTBI primers. TCRdb reprocessed the multiplex PCR reads via MiXCR and lists one record per CDR3 protein. The sample includes 500,000 to 600,000 distinct CDR3 sequences, 39% of them seen just once. The chain is built from TRBV10-3 and TRBJ1-1; D is unclear. Material for sequencing was peripheral blood or thyroid tissue (not recorded which). The receptor comes from an adult man with Graves' hyperthyroidism. The CDR3 sequence is CAGQAGTEAFF. In DNA form, the CDR3 reads TGTGCTGGGCAGGCTGGCACTGAAGCTTTCTTT.